The rows below give T cell receptor beta chains drawn from one sample of a study of blood T cells in healthy people across ages. MiXCR was run by TCRdb on the 5' RACE reads, yielding one entry per CDR3 protein. The sample lists 1.5 million to 2 million distinct CDR3 sequences, roughly 52% occurring once. Sequenced: blood. The receptors shown here come from a woman between 35 and 50 years old in good health. The conserved cysteine and the conserved F or W are not part of the CDR3 here. The D gene is left open where the match is weak.

j_call d_call v_call cdr3_aa
TRBJ1-5 TRBD1 TRBV2 ASSVAGGSQPQH
TRBJ2-5 NA TRBV20-1 SARLGGTQETQY
TRBJ1-2 TRBD1 TRBV7-2 ASSPTFGQGAHGYT
TRBJ2-7 NA TRBV27 ASRQPMLGEQY
TRBJ1-4 NA TRBV7-2 ASSLSGGATNEKLF
TRBJ2-5 NA TRBV7-2 ASSMTRAQY
TRBJ2-5 NA TRBV4-2 ASSQNGAEETQY
NA NA TRBV7-9 ASSQRRFGYEQY
TRBJ2-1 TRBD1 TRBV12-3/TRBV12-4 ASSFPDRLF
TRBJ2-7 NA TRBV6-5 ASSSQLDITYEQY
TRBJ1-2 TRBD1 TRBV6-2/TRBV6-3 ASSRTGRALGYT
NA NA TRBV5-6 ASSFGRVLSEQY
TRBJ1-2 NA TRBV10-3 AISELVRDVANYGYT
TRBJ1-4 NA TRBV29-1 SVGSPRGSEKLF
TRBJ2-5 NA TRBV2 ASSERAGKETQY
TRBJ2-2 NA TRBV6-5 ASRGRAGSGELF
TRBJ2-7 TRBD1 TRBV6-1 ASRTRTGAGSYERY
TRBJ2-2 NA TRBV20-1 SARVPGVGELF
TRBJ2-1 NA TRBV12-3/TRBV12-4 ASSPYQDVLGERF
TRBJ2-2 NA TRBV4-2 ASTLEGLNTGELF
TRBJ1-2 TRBD1 TRBV28 ASSGDRHYGYT
TRBJ1-2 NA TRBV27 ASSLNTAPINYGYT
NA TRBD1 TRBV29-1 SAEDRGGEQY
TRBJ1-6 NA TRBV20-1 SASSISSPLH
TRBJ2-7 NA TRBV7-9 ASSFASADVDEQY
TRBJ1-1 NA TRBV6-1 ASSERSNGNTEAF
TRBJ2-7 NA TRBV6-1 ASSQQAKSYEQY
TRBJ2-1 NA TRBV15 ATSRHFSNNEQF
TRBJ2-4 NA TRBV25-1 ASSEGGWLPQY
TRBJ2-6 NA TRBV6-5 ASSYRAVMGANVLT
TRBJ2-3 TRBD2 TRBV5-1 ASSGPGLAQDTQY
TRBJ2-5 TRBD2 TRBV27 ASSPRMEGLVKETQY
TRBJ2-3 NA TRBV10-3 AIMRPSTDTQY
TRBJ1-2 NA TRBV10-1 ASSEGFGPSGYT
TRBJ2-1 TRBD1 TRBV2 ASTGGFEQF
TRBJ1-2 TRBD1 TRBV7-2 ASSLTGQVTGYT
TRBJ2-3 NA TRBV29-1 SVGTGIRTDTQY
TRBJ1-1 NA TRBV12-3/TRBV12-4 ASSFWGLIGTEAF
TRBJ1-2 NA TRBV24-1 ATSDPTLNYGYT
TRBJ2-3 NA TRBV7-9 ASSPGTGGPSDTQY
TRBJ1-6 TRBD1 TRBV10-3 AISESAGQGGNSPLH
TRBJ2-3 NA TRBV21-1 ASSNRTVGTQY
TRBJ2-4 TRBD1 TRBV7-2 ASSSGTGYEPKNIQY
TRBJ1-1 NA TRBV18 ASSPGRGRNTEAF
TRBJ2-1 NA TRBV29-1 SCLMSSGGEQF
TRBJ2-4 NA TRBV6-2/TRBV6-3 ASSRLPAYKREQY
TRBJ2-5 TRBD2 TRBV6-5 ASSYAGLRETQY
TRBJ1-1 NA TRBV20-1 SAKLGRVNTEAF
TRBJ2-1 TRBD2 TRBV6-1 ASSSTLPGLAGDEQF
TRBJ2-7 TRBD1 TRBV2 ASPRDSRSSYEQY
TRBJ1-5 NA TRBV5-5 ASSFRPGSNQPQH
TRBJ2-5 TRBD2 TRBV27 ASINSGGARETQY
TRBJ1-2 TRBD1 TRBV4-2 ASSQENRGGYGYT
TRBJ2-7 NA TRBV20-1 SARGARVLTYEQY
TRBJ1-4 NA TRBV6-1 ASSTGSSGGEKLF
TRBJ2-5 NA TRBV20-1 SARDIQETQY
TRBJ1-1 NA TRBV27 ASSSSQGMNTEAF